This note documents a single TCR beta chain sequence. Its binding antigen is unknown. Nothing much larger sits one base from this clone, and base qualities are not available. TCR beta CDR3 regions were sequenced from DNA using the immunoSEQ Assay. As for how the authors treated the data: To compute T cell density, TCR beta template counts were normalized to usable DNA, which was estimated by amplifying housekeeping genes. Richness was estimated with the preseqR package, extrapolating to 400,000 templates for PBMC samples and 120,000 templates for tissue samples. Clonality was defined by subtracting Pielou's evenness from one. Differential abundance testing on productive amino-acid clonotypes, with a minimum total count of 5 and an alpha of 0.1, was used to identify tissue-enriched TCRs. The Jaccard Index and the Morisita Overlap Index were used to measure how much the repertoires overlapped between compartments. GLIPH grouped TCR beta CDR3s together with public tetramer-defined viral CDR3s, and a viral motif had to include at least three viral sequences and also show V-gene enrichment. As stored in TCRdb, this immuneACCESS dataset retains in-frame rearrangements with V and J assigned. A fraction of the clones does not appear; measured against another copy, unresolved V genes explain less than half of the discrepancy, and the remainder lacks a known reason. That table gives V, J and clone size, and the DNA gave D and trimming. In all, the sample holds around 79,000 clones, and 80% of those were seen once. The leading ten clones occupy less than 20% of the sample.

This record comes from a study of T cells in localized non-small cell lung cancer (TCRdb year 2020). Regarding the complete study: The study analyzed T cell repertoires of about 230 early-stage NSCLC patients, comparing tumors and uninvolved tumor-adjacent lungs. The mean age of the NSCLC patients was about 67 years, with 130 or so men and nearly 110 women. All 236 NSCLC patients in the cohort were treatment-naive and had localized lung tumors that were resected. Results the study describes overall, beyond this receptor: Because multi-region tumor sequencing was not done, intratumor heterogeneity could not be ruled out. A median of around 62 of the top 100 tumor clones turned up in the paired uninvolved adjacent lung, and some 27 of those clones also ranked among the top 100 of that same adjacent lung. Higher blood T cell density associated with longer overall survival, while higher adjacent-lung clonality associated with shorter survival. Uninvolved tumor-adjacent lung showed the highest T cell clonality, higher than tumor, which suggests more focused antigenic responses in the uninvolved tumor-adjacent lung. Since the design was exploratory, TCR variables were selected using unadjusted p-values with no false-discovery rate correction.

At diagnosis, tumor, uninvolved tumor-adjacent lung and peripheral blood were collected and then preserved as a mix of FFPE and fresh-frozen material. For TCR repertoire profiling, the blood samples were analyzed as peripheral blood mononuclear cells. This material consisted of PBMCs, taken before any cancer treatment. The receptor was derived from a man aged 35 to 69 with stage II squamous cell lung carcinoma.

The sequence in DNA is TGTGCCAGTAGTTCGGACGGAGGGTATAGCAATCAGCCCCAGCATTTT. Translated, it gives CASSSDGGYSNQPQHF. The chain uses TRBV19 and TRBJ1-5; no confident D gene assignment can be made. CDR1 is given as LNHDA and CDR2 as SQIVND, both from the germline V gene (reference sequence). The CDR3, from cysteine to phenylalanine, totals 16 residues. The read is trimmed to its CDR3 DNA, 48 bases read in frame from base 1. V loses 5 bases of germline sequence and J loses 0 bases, and the interval between the two ends is 14 bases.